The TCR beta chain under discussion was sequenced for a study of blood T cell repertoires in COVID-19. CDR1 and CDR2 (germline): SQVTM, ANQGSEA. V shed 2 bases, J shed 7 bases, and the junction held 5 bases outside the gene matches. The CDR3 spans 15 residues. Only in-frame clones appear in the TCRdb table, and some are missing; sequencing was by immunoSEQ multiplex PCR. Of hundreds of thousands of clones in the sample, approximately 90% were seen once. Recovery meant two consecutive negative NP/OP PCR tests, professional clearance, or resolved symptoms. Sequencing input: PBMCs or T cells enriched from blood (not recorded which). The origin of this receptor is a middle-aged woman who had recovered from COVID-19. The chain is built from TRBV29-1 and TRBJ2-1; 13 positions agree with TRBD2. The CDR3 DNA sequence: TGCAGCGTTGAATCGGGGACTAGCGGGAAGAATGAGCAGTTCTTC. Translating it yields CSVESGTSGKNEQFF.